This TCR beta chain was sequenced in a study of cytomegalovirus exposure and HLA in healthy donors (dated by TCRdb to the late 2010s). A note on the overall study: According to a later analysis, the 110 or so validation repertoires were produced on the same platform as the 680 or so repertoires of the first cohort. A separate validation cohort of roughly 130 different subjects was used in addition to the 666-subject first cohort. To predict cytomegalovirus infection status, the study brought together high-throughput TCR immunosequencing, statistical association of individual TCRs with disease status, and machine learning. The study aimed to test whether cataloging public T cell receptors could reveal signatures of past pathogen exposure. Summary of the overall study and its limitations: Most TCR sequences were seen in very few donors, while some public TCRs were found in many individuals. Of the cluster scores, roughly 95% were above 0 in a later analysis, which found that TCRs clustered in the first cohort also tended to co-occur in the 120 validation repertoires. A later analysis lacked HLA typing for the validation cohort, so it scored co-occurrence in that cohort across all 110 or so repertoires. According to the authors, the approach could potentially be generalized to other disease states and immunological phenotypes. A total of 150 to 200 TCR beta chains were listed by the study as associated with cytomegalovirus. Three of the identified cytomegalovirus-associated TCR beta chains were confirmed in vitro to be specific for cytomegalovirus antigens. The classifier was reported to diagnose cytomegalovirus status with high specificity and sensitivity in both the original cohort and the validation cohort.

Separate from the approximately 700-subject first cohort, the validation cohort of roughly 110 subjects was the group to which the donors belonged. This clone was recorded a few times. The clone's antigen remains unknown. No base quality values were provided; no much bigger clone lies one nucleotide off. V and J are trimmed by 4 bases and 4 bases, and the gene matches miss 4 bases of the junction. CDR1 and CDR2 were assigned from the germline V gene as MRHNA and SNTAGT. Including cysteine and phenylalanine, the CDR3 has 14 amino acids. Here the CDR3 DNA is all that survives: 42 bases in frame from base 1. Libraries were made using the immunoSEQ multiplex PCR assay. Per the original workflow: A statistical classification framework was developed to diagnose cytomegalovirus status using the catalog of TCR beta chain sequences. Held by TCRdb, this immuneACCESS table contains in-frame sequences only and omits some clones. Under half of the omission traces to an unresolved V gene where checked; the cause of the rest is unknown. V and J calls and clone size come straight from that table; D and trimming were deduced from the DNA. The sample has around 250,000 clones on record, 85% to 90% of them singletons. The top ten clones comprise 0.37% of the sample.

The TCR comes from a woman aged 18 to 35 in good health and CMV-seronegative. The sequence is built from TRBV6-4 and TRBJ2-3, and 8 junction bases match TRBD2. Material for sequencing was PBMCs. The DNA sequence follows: TGTGCCAGCAGTGTTAGCGGGGACGCAGATACGCAGTATTTT. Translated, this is CASSVSGDADTQYF.